This entry describes one T cell receptor (beta chain). This clone occurred a few times. Its antigen has not been determined. No qualities accompany the bases; no much larger clone lies one base away. The sample comes from a study of blood T cell repertoires in COVID-19 (dated by TCRdb to 2020 to 2022). Regarding the complete study: Samples covering the acute and convalescent phases of COVID-19 were provided by collaborators in the United States, Italy and Spain. The prospective study material was composed of cDNA or gDNA derived from T cells, B-cell-depleted T cells, or PBMCs. Subjects who had been exposed to COVID-19, were actively infected with it, or had recovered from it provided the deeply sampled blood TCRbeta repertoires that made up the dataset. The repertoires were released in a freely available public database meant as a resource for research on the immune response to SARS-CoV-2. Samples came from the ongoing ImmuneRACE study (first 160 participants) plus 1,254 subjects from 6 global collaborators. Nearly every sample came with metadata listing a de-identified subject ID, COVID-19 status, age in years and sex. Where available, HLA class I and class II types were obtained from metadata supplied by the sample provider rather than from assay-based typing.

The paper's findings and limits, for the study overall: The quantity of clinical and demographic metadata differed by source and by participant and was supplied without curation.

The CDR3 goes from the cysteine to the phenylalanine over 19 residues. Only the CDR3 portion is preserved as DNA: 57 bases, with reading frame beginning at the first base. The germline V and J ends show losses of 0 bases and 0 bases respectively, and no gene match explains 7 bases of the junction. For CDR1 and CDR2, the germline V gene (reference sequence) lists LNHNV and YYDKDF. TCRbeta CDR3 regions were amplified from genomic DNA using the immunoSEQ Assay, a bias-controlled multiplex PCR. The paper's processing steps were these. Nucleated cell counts per sample were estimated from amplification of reference gene primers within the assay. To quantify the absolute abundance of each unique TCRbeta CDR3 rearrangement, sequence reads were collapsed and filtered. For each sample, productive Simpson clonality was calculated by taking the square root of Simpson's diversity index across productive rearrangements. Imported from immuneACCESS, the table was reduced by TCRdb to in-frame sequences with V and J called. These copies leave out some clones; in studies compared against another copy, an unresolved V gene accounts for under half, and the cause of the remainder is not known. D and trimming were read from the DNA, whereas the V and J calls and clone size are those reported in that table. The table for this sample lists about 270,000 clones; 85% of them were counted only once. Around 4.2% of the sample is taken by the ten largest.

Whole blood was collected in K2EDTA tubes by collaborating institutions according to the institutions' own protocols. For TCRbeta analysis, collaborators shipped samples in one of three forms: frozen whole blood, isolated PBMCs, or DNA extracted from either of those sample types. The source of this sequence is a woman between 50 and 59 years old with active or convalescent COVID-19. Recombination linked TRBV15 to TRBJ2-7; 14 bases in the junction line up with TRBD2. Material for sequencing was peripheral blood. The DNA sequence is as follows: TGTGCCACCAGCAGAGATTGGACTAGCGGGAGGCGGAGCTCCTACGAGCAGTACTTC. It translates to CATSRDWTSGRRSSYEQYF.